These 27 T cell receptor beta chains originate from one sample sequenced in a study of blood T cell repertoires in COVID-19. The protocol was immunoSEQ multiplex PCR, while the TCRdb copy is restricted to in-frame clones and leaves out a portion. The sample lists under 350,000 clones, around nine tenths occurring once. Sequenced: PBMCs or T cells enriched from blood (not recorded which). These receptors originate from a man aged 60 to 75 who had recovered from COVID-19.

This chain links TRBV6-5 with TRBJ2-3, with TRBD2 matching over 7 bases. Trimming took 8 bases from V and 3 from J; bases not matched to a gene: 8. The CDR3 has 14 amino acids. Germline V CDR1 and CDR2: MNHEY, SVGAGI. The DNA for the CDR3 is TGTGCCAGCTGGGAGGGTGGGAGGACAGATACGCAGTATTTT. This encodes CASWEGGRTDTQYF.

This chain joins TRBV20-1 and TRBJ1-2; no definite D call. Trimming cost V 3 bases and J 7 bases, with 9 bases left between them. The CDR3 is made up of 11 amino acids. The germline V gene has CDR1 DFQATT and CDR2 SNEGSKA (reference sequence). CDR3 loop: CSASRESGYTF. The DNA of the CDR3 is TGCAGTGCTAGCCGAGAATCTGGCTACACCTTC.

This sequence joins TRBV7-2 and TRBJ2-7; D gene ambiguous. Germline CDR1 reads SGHTA; CDR2 reads FQGNSA. The CDR3 runs to 14 residues. Trimming pared 2 bases from V and 3 bases from J, leaving 11 bases between. The CDR3 sequence: CASSLSPENYEQYF. The CDR3 DNA is TGTGCCAGCAGCTTAAGTCCAGAAAACTACGAGCAGTACTTC.

This chain joins TRBV3-1 (or the pseudogene TRBV3-2) and TRBJ2-7, with D possibly matching TRBD2 (5 bases). CDR1 and CDR2 from the germline V gene are LGHDT and YNNKEL (reference sequence). Trimming removed 5 bases from V and 0 bases from J, with 11 bases in between. The CDR3 totals 14 residues. The CDR3 sequence is CASSLRRGSYEQYF. The CDR3 coding sequence is TGTGCCAGCAGCTTACGACGGGGCTCCTACGAGCAGTACTTC.

The genes are TRBV27 and TRBJ1-5, with no clear D. The germline gives CDR1 MNHEY, CDR2 SMNVEV (reference sequence). The CDR3 consists of 11 residues. CDR3 loop: CGVGSNQPQHF. CDR3 nucleotide sequence: TGTGGAGTCGGTAGCAATCAGCCCCAGCATTTT.

The table lists this clone with a count of one. V gene TRBV9 combines with J gene TRBJ1-1; D perhaps matches TRBD1 (5 bases). With 0 bases removed from V and 2 bases from J, the gap between germline ends came to 14 bases. The CDR3 consists of 16 residues. Germline CDR1 is SGDLS and CDR2 is YYNGEE. The CDR3 is CASSVGLYGQNTEAFF. The CDR3 DNA reads TGTGCCAGCAGCGTAGGTTTATACGGACAAAACACTGAAGCTTTCTTT.

V usage is TRBV24-1 and J usage is TRBJ2-5; TRBD1 agrees at 9 bases. CDR3 length equals 14 residues. V lost 5 bases, J lost 4 bases, and 4 bases stayed unmatched. The germline V gene has CDR1 KGHDR and CDR2 SFDVKD. The CDR3 DNA reads TGTGCCACCAGTGGCCGGACAGGGGTAGAGACCCAGTACTTC. Protein product: CATSGRTGVETQYF.

This clone showed up just once. V gene TRBV7-8 combines with J gene TRBJ2-2; 8 positions match TRBD2. V trimming: 4 bases; J trimming: 2 bases; junction bases outside the gene matches: 9. Germline V gene data show CDR1 as SGHVS and CDR2 as FQNEAQ. The CDR3 has 17 amino acids. Written as DNA, the CDR3 is TGTGCCAGCAGCTATGCGGGGGGAGGGGTAAACACCGGGGAGCTGTTTTTT. Its protein is CASSYAGGGVNTGELFF.

This chain's CDR3 is CASSPETGNTEAFF. As DNA, the CDR3 is TGTGCCAGCAGTCCGGAAACAGGGAACACTGAAGCTTTCTTT. The rearrangement joins TRBV27 to TRBJ1-1, with a tentative D call TRBD1 (5 bases). The CDR3 has 14 residues. Trimming removed 5 bases at V and 1 base at J, with 11 bases between. Per germline, CDR1 MNHEY and CDR2 SMNVEV (reference sequence).

The chain combines TRBV18 with TRBJ1-3; D ambiguous. V lost 5 bases and J 0 bases, leaving 11 bases between the germline ends. The CDR3 is 15 amino acids. Germline V gene data show CDR1 as KGHSH and CDR2 as LQKENI. The CDR3 bases are TGTGCCAGCTCAACGGGGATGAGCTCTGGAAACACCATATATTTT. It translates to CASSTGMSSGNTIYF.

This sequence joins TRBV5-1 and TRBJ1-2; D gene uncertain. Germline V gives CDR1 SGHRS, CDR2 YFSETQ. V lost 0 bases and J 3 bases, leaving 6 bases between the germline ends. The CDR3 runs to 13 residues. The CDR3 nucleotides read TGCGCCAGCAGCTTGGTCCGGGACTATGGCTACACCTTC. Translated: CASSLVRDYGYTF.

The chain couples TRBV11-2 to TRBJ1-2, with a tentative D call TRBD1 (5 bases). Trimming cost V 3 bases and J 0 bases, with 8 bases left between them. Germline CDR1 and CDR2: SGHAT and FQNNGV. The CDR3 consists of 14 residues. As DNA, the CDR3 is TGTGCCAGCAGCTTTTGGGGGGCTAACTATGGCTACACCTTC. Its protein is CASSFWGANYGYTF.

This chain joins TRBV5-1 and TRBJ2-1; 7 nucleotides agree with TRBD1. V was clipped by 4 bases and J by 0 bases; unmatched bases: 4. The length of the CDR3 is 15 residues. Per the germline V gene, CDR1 is SGHRS and CDR2 is YFSETQ. CDR3 region: CASSPGQSSYNEQFF. DNA for the CDR3: TGCGCCAGCAGCCCGGGACAGAGCTCCTACAATGAGCAGTTCTTC.

This clone was observed once. The chain is built from TRBV5-6 and TRBJ2-5, with 11 bases matching TRBD2. The CDR3 is 16 amino acids. Germline assignment: CDR1 SGHDT and CDR2 YYEEEE. The V and J ends lost 0 bases and 5 bases, in that order; junction bases with no gene match: 6. The CDR3 nucleotides are TGTGCCAGCAGCTTGGTCGGTAGCGGGAGGGGCGAGACCCAGTACTTC. Its protein product is CASSLVGSGRGETQYF.

This sequence joins TRBV30 and TRBJ2-3; D gene unclear. This CDR3 is 12 amino acids long. Germline CDR1 is GTSNPN and CDR2 is SVGIG (reference sequence). Trimming took 3 bases from V and 2 from J, leaving 6 bases between them. CDR3 bases: TGTGCCTGGAGAAGAGTCACAGATACGCAGTATTTT. It encodes CAWRRVTDTQYF.

The CDR3: CASSLLGGSTDTQYF. The CDR3 nucleotides are TGCGCCAGCAGCTTGCTCGGCGGGAGCACAGATACGCAGTATTTT. This chain links TRBV5-1 with TRBJ2-3, with a weak D call TRBD2 (5 bases). In germline, CDR1 is SGHRS, CDR2 YFSETQ. The CDR3 loop spans 15 amino acids. Trimming shortened V by 1 base and J by 0 bases, and 9 bases separated the two germline ends.

The V and J genes are TRBV10-3 and TRBJ2-2; D might be TRBD2 (6 bases). The V and J ends lost 3 bases and 3 bases respectively, with 17 bases between them. The CDR3 has 17 residues. Germline CDR1 is ENHRY and CDR2 is SYGVKD. CDR3 sequence (DNA): TGTGCCATCAGTGATGGTTTTGGGGGGAGAGACACCGGGGAGCTGTTTTTT. This sequence encodes CAISDGFGGRDTGELFF.

The CDR3 loop reads CASRRQGAMAFF. The CDR3 nucleotides are TGTGCCAGCAGACGACAGGGGGCTATGGCTTTCTTT. The V call is TRBV12-3 or TRBV12-4, the J call TRBJ1-1; TRBD1 aligns across 10 bases. This CDR3 is built from 12 residues. V lost 6 bases, J lost 11 bases, and 6 bases stayed unmatched.

This sequence joins TRBV3-1 (or the pseudogene TRBV3-2) and TRBJ1-6; the D is unclear. CDR3 length: 14 amino acids. V was pared by 1 base and J by 7 bases, with 8 bases between. CDR1 LGHDT and CDR2 YNNKEL come from the germline V gene (reference sequence). CDR3 DNA sequence: TGTGCCAGCAGCCAAGTAGTCTGGAATTCACCCCTCCACTTT. It yields the protein CASSQVVWNSPLHF.

Worth noting for this clone: The junction and the germline gene differ at one end; a read error may be behind it. This sequence joins TRBV7-7 and TRBJ2-1; unclear D gene. The length of the CDR3 is 14 residues. The germline CDR1 and CDR2 sequences are SSHAT and FNYEAQ (reference sequence). CDR3: CASSHGGSYNEQFF. The CDR3 nucleotides read TGTGCTAGCAGCCACGGCGGTTCCTACAATGAGCAGTTCTTC.

The J gene is TRBJ2-2, the V gene TRBV11-2, with D perhaps TRBD2 (6 bases). Germline-derived CDR1 and CDR2 are SGHAT and FQNNGV. Trimming removed 2 bases at V and 6 bases at J, with 10 bases between. The CDR3 totals 14 residues. CDR3 nucleotides: TGTGCCAGCAGCTTACCCCTAGCGCCCGGGGAGCTGTTTTTT. Its translation: CASSLPLAPGELFF.

This chain links TRBV11-2 with TRBJ2-7, with TRBD2 as a possible D gene (6 bases). The CDR3 length is 17 residues. With 5 bases removed from V and 6 bases from J, the gap between germline ends came to 26 bases. Germline V gives CDR1 SGHAT, CDR2 FQNNGV. CDR3 region: CASSGEEEGRGVREQYF. CDR3 in DNA: TGTGCCAGCAGCGGGGAGGAGGAGGGACGCGGGGTTCGCGAGCAGTACTTC.

This chain links TRBV6-6 with TRBJ1-1; D unclear. Germline V gene sequence: CDR1 MNHNY, CDR2 SVGAGI (reference sequence). This CDR3 spans 14 amino acids. V shed 0 bases and J shed 2 bases, with 7 bases lying between them. The CDR3 sequence: CASSYSWRNTEAFF. CDR3 nucleotide sequence: TGTGCCAGCAGTTACTCATGGAGAAACACTGAAGCTTTCTTT.

V is TRBV29-1 and J is TRBJ1-2, with 9 nucleotides matching TRBD1. CDR1 SQVTM and CDR2 ANQGSEA come from the germline V gene. The length of the CDR3 is 14 residues. With 7 bases clipped from V and 7 bases from J, the junction kept 13 bases outside the gene matches. CDR3 region: CSEGQGPRGGGYTF. CDR3 nucleotides: TGCAGCGAAGGACAGGGGCCCCGAGGAGGTGGCTACACCTTC.

The chain is built from TRBV6-1 and TRBJ2-2; 7 nucleotides line up with TRBD1. The CDR3 runs 15 residues. Germline trimming cut 1 base from V and 4 bases from J; bases unmatched to any gene: 3. Germline values: CDR1 MNHNS, CDR2 SASEGT. CDR3 DNA sequence: TGTGCCAGCAGTGAAGTAGGGGGCACCACCGGGGAGCTGTTTTTT. This sequence encodes CASSEVGGTTGELFF.

The genes are TRBV9 and TRBJ1-4; D uncertain. The CDR3 sequence is 14 residues long. The V end was cut by 2 bases, the J end by 2 bases, with 7 bases between. Germline CDR1 SGDLS, CDR2 YYNGEE. The CDR3 loop reads CASSVSGTNEKLFF. The CDR3, as DNA: TGTGCCAGCAGCGTTTCGGGGACTAATGAAAAACTGTTTTTT.

The chain recombines TRBV27 with TRBJ2-4; 8 bases agree with TRBD2. The germline gives CDR1 MNHEY, CDR2 SMNVEV (reference sequence). This CDR3 has 16 residues. The J segment lost 6 bases and the V segment lost 8 bases, leaving 15 bases of the junction unmatched. The CDR3 DNA follows: TGTGCCAGCGCCCCCCGGGGGGGAGGGCCGATAAACATTCAGTACTTC. Translation gives CASAPRGGGPINIQYF.